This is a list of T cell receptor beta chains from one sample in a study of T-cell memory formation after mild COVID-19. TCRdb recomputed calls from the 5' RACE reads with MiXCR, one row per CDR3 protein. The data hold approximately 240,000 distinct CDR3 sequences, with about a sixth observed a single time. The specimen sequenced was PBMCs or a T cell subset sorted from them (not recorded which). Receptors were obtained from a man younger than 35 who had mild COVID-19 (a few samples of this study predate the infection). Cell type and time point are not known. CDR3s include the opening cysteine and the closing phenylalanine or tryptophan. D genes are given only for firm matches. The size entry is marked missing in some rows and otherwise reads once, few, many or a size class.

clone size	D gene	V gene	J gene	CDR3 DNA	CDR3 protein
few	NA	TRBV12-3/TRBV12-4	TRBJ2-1	TGTGCCAGCAGTTTAATCTCGGTGGCTGGTGAGCAGTTCTTC	CASSLISVAGEQFF
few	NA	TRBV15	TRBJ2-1	TGTGCCACCCTCGCGTCCTATTACAATGAGCAGTTCTTC	CATLASYYNEQFF
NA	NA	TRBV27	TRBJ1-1	TGTGCCAGCAGTTTGGTTCGACTCGATACTTGGGGGGCTGAAGCTTTCTTT	CASSLVRLDTWGAEAFF
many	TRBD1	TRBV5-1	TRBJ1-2	TGCGCCAGCAGCCCCGAGGGGGCAATAGCTAACTATGGCTACACCTTC	CASSPEGAIANYGYTF
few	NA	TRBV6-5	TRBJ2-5	TGTGCCAGCAGTTCCAGGGTGGAGACCCAGTACTTC	CASSSRVETQYF
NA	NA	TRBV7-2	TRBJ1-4	TGTGCCAGCAGCTTAACGGTTATAGCCAGTGAAAAACTGTTTTTT	CASSLTVIASEKLFF
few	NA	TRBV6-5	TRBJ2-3	TGTGCCAGCAGTTACAGTTATAGCACAGATACGCAGTATTTT	CASSYSYSTDTQYF
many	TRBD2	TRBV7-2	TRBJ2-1	TGTGCCAGCAGCTTGCTAGCGGGGCCTTACAATGAGCAGTTCTTC	CASSLLAGPYNEQFF
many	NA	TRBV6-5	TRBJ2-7	TGTGCCAGCAGTTATGTACAGGGAGGCGAGCAGTACTTC	CASSYVQGGEQYF
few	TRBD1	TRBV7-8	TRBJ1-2	TGTGCCAGCAGCTTAGCGCGGACAGGCGCCATGGCGGATGGCTACACCTTC	CASSLARTGAMADGYTF